The 11 T cell receptor beta chains given below trace back to one sample, sequenced in a study of memory CD8 T cells in hepatitis C reinfection. The assay was immunoSEQ multiplex PCR, and TCRdb's table has in-frame clones only and misses some. The data show around 47,000 clones, around 89% seen once. Time point denoted: peak reinfection, 3 to 8 weeks after reinfection detection. TCR sequencing was done directly ex vivo on sorted cells, without expansion in vitro. The specimen was naive CD8+ T cells sorted from blood. Receptors originate from a man aged 18 to 29 with hepatitis C virus infection.

This chain links TRBV7-9 with TRBJ1-6, with D possibly being TRBD1 (5 bases). Trimming shortened V by 5 bases and J by 9 bases, and 17 bases separated the two germline ends. CDR3 size: 15 residues. The germline V gene encodes CDR1 SEHNR and CDR2 FQNEAQ (reference sequence). CDR3 protein: CASSPVGGASSPLHF. The CDR3 DNA reads as TGTGCCAGCAGCCCCGTAGGAGGGGCGAGTTCACCCCTCCACTTT.

The chain links TRBV10-3 to TRBJ2-7, with 10 bases fitting TRBD1. With 3 bases clipped from V and 2 bases from J, the junction kept 4 bases outside the gene matches. CDR1 and CDR2 from the germline V gene are ENHRY and SYGVKD. This CDR3 has 15 amino acids. This CDR3 reads CAISDPGTGAYEQYF. Here the CDR3 DNA reads TGTGCCATCAGTGACCCCGGGACAGGGGCCTACGAGCAGTACTTC.

This chain links TRBV7-9 with TRBJ1-5; 8 bases fit TRBD1. Germline V CDR1 and CDR2: SEHNR, FQNEAQ (reference sequence). The CDR3 length is 14 residues. The junction had 6 bases not matched to a gene; V was cut back by 4 bases and J by 7 bases. CDR3 region: CASSSQGGGQPQHF. For the CDR3, the DNA is TGTGCCAGCAGCTCACAGGGGGGCGGACAGCCCCAGCATTTT.

V gene TRBV7-9 combines with J gene TRBJ1-4; D is undetermined. The germline V gene encodes CDR1 SEHNR and CDR2 FQNEAQ (reference sequence). The CDR3 is 14 amino acids. V lost 7 bases and J 1 base, leaving 10 bases between the germline ends. The CDR3 spells CASTGAGTNEKLFF. DNA of the CDR3: TGTGCCAGCACCGGTGCGGGAACTAATGAAAAACTGTTTTTT.

The rearrangement joins TRBV11-2 to TRBJ2-1, with 14 positions matching TRBD2. This CDR3 comprises 15 residues. CDR1 and CDR2 (germline): SGHAT, FQNNGV. Trimming took 5 bases from V and 7 from J; bases not matched to a gene: 4. Here the CDR3 DNA reads TGTGCCAGCAGCCTATGGACTAGCGGGGGGAATGAGCAGTTCTTC. Protein product: CASSLWTSGGNEQFF.

This chain connects TRBV6-5 to TRBJ1-1; D might be TRBD1 (5 bases). This CDR3 is built from 14 residues. V lost 0 bases and J lost 7, with 12 bases in between. Per germline, CDR1 MNHEY and CDR2 SVGAGI. The CDR3 DNA reads TGTGCCAGCAGTTACTCTCACAGGTCCCTTGAAGCTTTCTTT. Its protein product is CASSYSHRSLEAFF.

A single count supports this clone. This chain connects TRBV5-6 to TRBJ2-2; TRBD1 matches 9 bases. Losses at the gene ends were 4 bases for V and 6 bases for J; bases not matched to a gene: 13. The CDR3 consists of 17 residues. Germline CDR1 SGHDT, CDR2 YYEEEE. CDR3 bases: TGTGCCAGCAGCGTAATCCGGGACAGGGTTTATCCCGGGGAGCTGTTTTTT. Translating it yields CASSVIRDRVYPGELFF.

The chain carries TRBV5-6 and TRBJ2-1, with 7 bases identical to TRBD1. Germline V gene lookup returns CDR1 SGHDT and CDR2 YYEEEE. Unmatched junction bases numbered 10, after V lost 3 bases and J lost 7 bases. This CDR3 contains 15 residues. CDR3: CASSSPTGVVNEQFF. CDR3 in DNA: TGTGCCAGCAGCTCCCCCACAGGGGTGGTGAATGAGCAGTTCTTC.

The gene calls are TRBV30 and TRBJ2-5; 10 bases map to TRBD1. CDR3 length equals 14 residues. Per germline, CDR1 GTSNPN and CDR2 SVGIG (reference sequence). Trimming removed 1 base from V and 5 bases from J; junction bases left unmatched: 4. CDR3: CAWSGQGAGETQYF. Here the CDR3 DNA reads TGTGCCTGGAGTGGACAGGGGGCCGGGGAGACCCAGTACTTC. The full variable domain, its missing parts supplied by reference TRBV30 and TRBJ2-5, is SQTIHQWPATLVQPVGSPLSLECTVEGTSNPNLYWYRQAAGRGLQLLFYSVGIGQISSEVPQNLSASRPQDRQFILSSKKLLLSDSGFYLCAWSGQGAGETQYFGPGTRLLVL.

The CDR3 is CAISELAGSNQPQHF. CDR3 DNA: TGTGCCATCAGTGAGCTGGCAGGGAGCAATCAGCCCCAGCATTTT. The rearrangement joins TRBV10-3 to TRBJ1-5, with D maybe TRBD1 (5 bases). The germline V gene encodes CDR1 ENHRY and CDR2 SYGVKD. Trimming cost V 2 bases and J 1 base, with 9 bases left between them. The CDR3 totals 15 residues.

The rearrangement joins TRBV30 to TRBJ1-5, with 11 bases aligning to TRBD1. Per the germline V gene, CDR1 is GTSNPN and CDR2 is SVGIG (reference sequence). Trimming at V came to 5 bases and at J to 4 bases, leaving 7 bases not matched to a gene. CDR3 length: 15 residues. CDR3 protein: CAWAPDRGQNQPQHF. The CDR3 DNA reads TGTGCCTGGGCACCGGACAGGGGGCAGAATCAGCCCCAGCATTTT.